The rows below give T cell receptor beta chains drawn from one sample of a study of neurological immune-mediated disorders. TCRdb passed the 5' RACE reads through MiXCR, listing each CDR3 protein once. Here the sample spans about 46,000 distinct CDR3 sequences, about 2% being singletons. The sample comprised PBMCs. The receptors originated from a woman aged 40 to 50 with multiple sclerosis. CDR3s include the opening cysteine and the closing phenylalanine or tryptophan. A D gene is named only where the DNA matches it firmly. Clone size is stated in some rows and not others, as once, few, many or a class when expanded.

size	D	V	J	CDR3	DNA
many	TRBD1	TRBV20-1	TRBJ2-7	CSATGGQGSYEQYF	TGCAGTGCTACTGGGGGACAGGGGAGCTACGAGCAGTACTTC
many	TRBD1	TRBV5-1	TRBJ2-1	CASSLRQGLYNEQFF	TGCGCCAGCAGCTTGCGACAGGGGCTCTACAATGAGCAGTTCTTC
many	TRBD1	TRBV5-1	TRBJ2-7	CASSAGTAYEQYF	TGCGCCAGCAGCGCTGGGACAGCCTACGAGCAGTACTTC
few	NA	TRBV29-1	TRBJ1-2	CSFPGDGSYVYTF	TGCAGCTTCCCCGGGGATGGGAGCTATGTCTACACCTTC
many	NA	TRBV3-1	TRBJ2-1	CASSQGMGIPSYNEQFF	TGTGCCAGCAGCCAAGGAATGGGGATCCCCTCCTACAATGAGCAGTTCTTC
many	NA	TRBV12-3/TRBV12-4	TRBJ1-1	CASSQGSDEAFF	TGTGCCAGCAGCCAGGGTTCTGATGAAGCTTTCTTT
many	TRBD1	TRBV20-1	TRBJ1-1	CSAQTGGSMNTEAFF	TGCAGTGCGCAGACAGGGGGATCCATGAACACTGAAGCTTTCTTT
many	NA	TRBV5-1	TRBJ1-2	CASSLAGDDGYTF	TGCGCCAGCAGCTTGGCTGGGGACGATGGCTACACCTTC
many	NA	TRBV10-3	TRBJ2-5	CAISESSIETQYF	TGTGCCATCAGTGAGAGTAGTATCGAGACCCAGTACTTC
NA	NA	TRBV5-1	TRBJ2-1	CASRRSANEQFF	TGCGCCAGCAGGCGTAGCGCCAATGAGCAGTTCTTC
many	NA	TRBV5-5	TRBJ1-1	CASTPAGAGTEAFF	TGTGCCAGCACCCCAGCGGGAGCAGGAACTGAAGCTTTCTTT
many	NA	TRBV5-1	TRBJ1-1	CASSLVGSLLVNTEAFF	TGCGCCAGCAGCTTGGTCGGTTCGTTGTTGGTGAACACTGAAGCTTTCTTT
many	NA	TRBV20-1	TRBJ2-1	CSARDPNGAGYNEQFF	TGCAGTGCTAGAGATCCTAACGGTGCAGGGTACAATGAGCAGTTCTTC
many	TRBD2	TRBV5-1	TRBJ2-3	CASSLAPGGLAADTQYF	TGCGCCAGCAGCTTGGCCCCGGGGGGACTAGCGGCCGATACGCAGTATTTT